A selection of T cell receptor beta chains follows, all from one sample in a study of graft-versus-host responses after intestinal transplantation. Assay: immunoSEQ multiplex PCR; the TCRdb copy retains only in-frame clones and omits some. The sample lists roughly 14,000 clones; about 30% were seen once. The material was alloreactive CD8+ T cells from a mixed lymphocyte reaction culture, obtained before intestinal transplant. The receptors here all came from a human patient who received an intestinal transplant. Each CDR3 is given with its conserved first and last residue. The D gene is left open where the match is weak. Clone size, where shown, is once, few, many, or a class for clones that have expanded.

>TRBJ2-3|TRBV30|few|TRBD1
TGTGCCCTACAGGGGCCGAATACGCAGTATTTT
CALQGPNTQYF
>TRBJ2-1|TRBV30|few|TRBD2
TGTGCCTGGCAAGCGGGGAGCTCCTACAATGAGCAGTTCTTC
CAWQAGSSYNEQFF
>TRBJ2-7|TRBV23-1|.|.
TGCGCCAGCAGTCAACTAATTAATGGAGGGGGCGGGCACGAGCAGTACTTC
CASSQLINGGGGHEQYF
>TRBJ1-2|TRBV7-9|.|TRBD1
TGTGCCAGCAGCTCTACCAGGGGGATTAGTAACTATGGCTACACCTTC
CASSSTRGISNYGYTF
>TRBJ1-1|TRBV27|.|.
TGTGCCAGCAGCCTCGGGGGATCGAACACTGAAGCTTTCTTT
CASSLGGSNTEAFF
>TRBJ2-7|TRBV27|.|.
TGTGCCAGCAGTTTAGGACAGGAGCAGTACTTC
CASSLGQEQYF
>TRBJ1-1|TRBV20-1|once|.
TGCAGTGCTAGTACATGGCCCGAAGCTTTCTTT
CSASTWPEAFF
>TRBJ2-7|TRBV6-6|few|TRBD1
TGTGCCAGCAGTTACTCGGGGACAGACTCCTACGAGCAGTACTTC
CASSYSGTDSYEQYF
>TRBJ2-1|TRBV2|.|TRBD2
TGTGCCAGCAGGCCCCGCGGCAGCGGGGTCTACAATGAGCAGTTCTTC
CASRPRGSGVYNEQFF
>TRBJ1-1|TRBV11-2|.|TRBD1
TGTGCCAGCAGCCAGAACAGGGGGCGTTTTTTGGGGGAAGCTTTCTTT
CASSQNRGRFLGEAFF
>TRBJ2-1|TRBV4-1|.|.
TGCGCCAGCAGCCAAGACGCAGGGGGGATTGAGCAGTTCTTC
CASSQDAGGIEQFF
>TRBJ1-2|TRBV10-3|.|.
TGTGCCATCAGTGCGGCAGGGGAATCTAACTATGGCTACACCTTC
CAISAAGESNYGYTF
>TRBJ1-2|TRBV25-1|.|TRBD1
TGTGCCAGCAGTGTTGCAGGGGGAACGTCTGGCTACACCTTC
CASSVAGGTSGYTF
>TRBJ2-3|TRBV7-8|.|.
TGTGCCAGCAGCTTATCGGTTTACCGGCGGACAGATACGCAGTATTTT
CASSLSVYRRTDTQYF
>TRBJ1-1|TRBV5-1|medium-sized|TRBD1
TGCGCCAGCAGCCCCTCGACAGGGGTCGACACTGAAGCTTTCTTT
CASSPSTGVDTEAFF
>TRBJ2-7|TRBV6-4|.|.
TGTGCCAGCATCCAAGACGGGCGGGGCACAACCTACGAGCAGTACTTC
CASIQDGRGTTYEQYF
>TRBJ2-5|TRBV4-3|few|TRBD1
TGCGCCAGCAGCCAATCAACAGGGGGCGGTGAGACCCAGTACTTC
CASSQSTGGGETQYF
>TRBJ2-7|TRBV9|few|TRBD1
TGTGCCAGCAGCCCAGGGGACAGCAACTACGAGCAGTACTTC
CASSPGDSNYEQYF
>TRBJ2-7|TRBV7-9|.|.
TGTGCCAGCAGATCACTAGGTTACGAGCAGTACTTC
CASRSLGYEQYF
>TRBJ1-5|TRBV6-6|few|.
TGTGCCAGCAGTGGACAGTCCATCAATCAGCCCCAGCATTTT
CASSGQSINQPQHF
>TRBJ1-2|TRBV27|.|.
TGTGCCAGCAGTTCAGTCCCGGGAAGTAACTATGGCTACACCTTC
CASSSVPGSNYGYTF
>TRBJ1-1|TRBV27|.|.
TGTGCCAGCAGTAGCAATACAGGGTTAACTGAAGCTTTCTTT
CASSSNTGLTEAFF
>TRBJ2-3|TRBV19|few|TRBD2
TGTGCCAGTACCCTCGTGGGGGGGAGCACAGATACGCAGTATTTT
CASTLVGGSTDTQYF
>TRBJ2-1|TRBV30|few|.
TGTGCCTGCACAAAGGGGAATGAGCAGTTCTTC
CACTKGNEQFF
>TRBJ2-3|TRBV13|.|.
TGTGCCAGCAGCACCACGACTGTAGATACGCAGTATTTT
CASSTTTVDTQYF
>TRBJ2-1|TRBV7-2|.|TRBD2
TGTGCCAGCAGCTTCGGGGGGGATTGGAATGAGCAGTTCTTC
CASSFGGDWNEQFF
>TRBJ2-7|TRBV6-5|.|TRBD2
TGTGCCAGCAGTCTTGGACTAGCGGGGAAAGAGCAGTACTTC
CASSLGLAGKEQYF
>TRBJ2-7|TRBV4-3|few|TRBD1
TGCGCCAGCAGCCAAGGGACCGGGACAGGCTACTACGAGCAGTACTTC
CASSQGTGTGYYEQYF
>TRBJ2-7|TRBV30|.|TRBD1
TGTGCCTGGGCCGGACAGGGCTCCTACGAGCAGTACTTC
CAWAGQGSYEQYF
>TRBJ2-2|TRBV5-1|.|.
TGCGCCAGCAGCTTGGGGTATCGGGTCGGGGAGCTGTTTTTT
CASSLGYRVGELFF
>TRBJ2-7|TRBV30|.|.
TGTGCCTGGAGTATCGGGTCGCACGAGCAGTACTTC
CAWSIGSHEQYF
>TRBJ2-1|TRBV30|.|TRBD2
TGTGCCTGGAGTTTAGCGGGGGGCCTGGATGAGCAGTTCTTC
CAWSLAGGLDEQFF
>TRBJ2-7|TRBV11-2|.|TRBD1
TGTGCCAGCAGCTTAGCAGGGGGCGTTTACGAGCAGTACTTC
CASSLAGGVYEQYF
>TRBJ1-2|TRBV29-1|.|.
TGCAGCGTTGAAGGCGGCTATGGCTACACCTTC
CSVEGGYGYTF
>TRBJ2-7|TRBV4-1|.|TRBD1
TGCGCCAGCAGCCGGGGACAGGGGGCAGGGGAGCAGTACTTC
CASSRGQGAGEQYF
>TRBJ2-1|TRBV11-3|.|TRBD1
TGTGCCAGCAGCGCTAGACAGGGGGTGGACAATGAGCAGTTCTTC
CASSARQGVDNEQFF
>TRBJ1-1|TRBV27|.|.
TGTGCCAGCAGGGAACAGGGTAACACTGAAGCTTTCTTT
CASREQGNTEAFF
>TRBJ2-7|TRBV9|.|TRBD1
TGTGCCAGCAGCGTGGGACAGGGGGGAGACTACGAGCAGTACTTC
CASSVGQGGDYEQYF